This T cell receptor beta chain was found in a study of regulatory T cells in long-lasting Graves disease. Looking at the study overall: Newly diagnosed Graves' patients had under 3 months of antithyroid drugs.

Germline trimming cut 9 bases from V and 10 bases from J; bases unmatched to any gene: 13. This CDR3 region has 13 residues. From germline, CDR1 is MNHEY and CDR2 SMNVEV (reference sequence). This clonotype was picked up a small number of times. Assembly of TCR beta libraries relied on iRepertoire HTBI primers together with Arm-PCR of CDR3 regions. TCRdb used MiXCR to reprocess the multiplex PCR reads, holding one entry per CDR3 protein. The sample shows about 460,000 distinct CDR3 sequences, around 15% of them seen only once. The time point: newly diagnosed GD, antithyroid drugs for less than 3 months. PBMC RNA was the source of the TCR library. These data were likewise used in another study, on T cells in Graves' hyperthyroidism and ophthalmopathy. This second study notes: Any patient presenting with uncontrolled infection, other autoimmune disease, pregnancy or lactation was left out. Every diagnosis used clinical symptoms, serum thyroxine and TRAb, thyroid ultrasound and orbital computed tomography. Most thyroid-expanded clonotypes above 0.001 were also found in blood.

The specimen was peripheral blood mononuclear cells (PBMCs), collected at new diagnosis, from a patient treated with antithyroid drugs. The chain is built from TRBV27 and TRBJ2-3, with 7 positions matching TRBD1. The receptor's source is a woman in her 50s with Graves disease. The CDR3 reads CASSPGAGGSQYF. The CDR3 nucleotides are TGTGCCAGTTCCCCCGGGGCAGGGGGATCGCAGTATTTT.